This passage covers 10 T cell receptor beta chains from one sample sequenced in a study of response to subunit inactivated influenza vaccine. MiXCR was run by TCRdb on the RT-PCR reads, yielding one entry per CDR3 protein. This sample has hundreds of thousands of distinct CDR3 sequences; 11% occur once, and the top ten carry around 10%. The data also belong to a second study, concerning T cells expressing NK-cell markers. That study adds: The cDNA for TCR beta came from 5'RACE template switching with UMIs.

The sequenced sample was PBMCs from blood, obtained on the day of vaccination. The receptors were sampled from a man aged 50 to 60 who received an inactivated influenza vaccine.

The V and J genes are TRBV11-2 and TRBJ2-5; 10 positions match TRBD2. V shed 7 bases, J shed 10 bases, and the junction held 15 bases outside the gene matches. CDR1 and CDR2 from the germline V gene are SGHAT and FQNNGV. The CDR3 contains 15 residues. The DNA of the CDR3 is TGTGCCAGCAACAGGGGACTAGCGAGCAGGGGGAGCCAGTACTTC. This sequence encodes CASNRGLASRGSQYF.

This clonotype has more than one count but fewer than ten. The chain joins TRBV14 to TRBJ2-1; D is unclear. Germline loops: CDR1 SGHDN, CDR2 FVKESK. The V end was cut by 4 bases, the J end by 9 bases, with 10 bases between. The CDR3 sequence is 12 residues long. The CDR3 protein is CASSLTILEQFF. Written as DNA, the CDR3 is TGTGCCAGCAGCCTGACCATTCTTGAGCAGTTCTTC.

The chain couples TRBV21-1 to TRBJ2-3. TRBV21-1 is annotated as a pseudogene. CDR3 length equals 15 residues. The CDR3 reads CASSKGAAVPDTQYF. The CDR3 nucleotides read TGTGCCAGCAGCAAAGGGGCAGCCGTCCCAGATACGCAGTATTTT.

This clonotype was picked up a small number of times. This chain joins TRBV5-6 and TRBJ2-2; D unclear. Germline lookup yields CDR1 SGHDT and CDR2 YYEEEE. CDR3 size: 12 residues. Trimming left V 3 bases short and J 4 bases short, with 4 bases between. For the CDR3, the DNA is TGTGCCAGCAGCTACGCCACCGGGGAGCTGTTTTTT. Protein product: CASSYATGELFF.

This CDR3 is CASSFRSTSGRFNEQFF. The CDR3 DNA reads as TGTGCCAGCAGTTTCCGGTCGACTAGCGGGAGGTTCAATGAGCAGTTCTTC. This chain connects TRBV6-5 to TRBJ2-1; 13 nucleotides line up with TRBD2. The V gene end was trimmed by 4 bases and the J gene end by 6 bases; junction bases not matched to a gene: 9. The CDR3 has 17 residues. CDR1 MNHEY and CDR2 SVGAGI come from the germline V gene.

The chain combines TRBV4-3 with TRBJ2-1, with D possibly TRBD1 on 6 matching bases. Germline V gene sequence: CDR1 LGHNA, CDR2 YSLEER. Trimming took off 4 bases at V and 4 bases at J, with 17 bases between the two ends. This CDR3 has 16 amino acids. CDR3 coding DNA: TGCGCCAGCAGCCTCTCGGCGAGGGGGTGGTACAATGAGCAGTTCTTC. This gives the protein CASSLSARGWYNEQFF.

This clonotype was detected a few times. This rearrangement joins TRBV7-8 to TRBJ2-1; a weak D match, TRBD2 (6 bases). CDR3 size: 15 residues. Germline V gene lookup returns CDR1 SGHVS and CDR2 FQNEAQ. Trimming took 1 base from V and 4 from J, leaving 11 bases between them. This chain's CDR3 is CASSLVAGPYNEQFF. The DNA for the CDR3 is TGTGCCAGCAGCTTAGTTGCGGGACCGTACAATGAGCAGTTCTTC.

This clonotype was detected only a few times. CDR3 protein: CASSLPGQELYEQYF. The CDR3 bases are TGTGCCAGCAGTCTCCCGGGACAGGAATTATACGAGCAGTACTTC. This rearrangement joins TRBV28 to TRBJ2-7, with 8 nucleotides matching TRBD1. Germline CDR1 is MDHEN and CDR2 is SYDVKM. Germline trimming cut 5 bases from V and 4 bases from J; bases unmatched to any gene: 10. The CDR3 sequence is 15 residues long.

This clonotype was seen repeatedly, ten times or more. This sequence joins TRBV29-1 and TRBJ2-3, with D possibly matching TRBD2 (5 bases). The CDR3 extends over 11 amino acids. CDR1 is SQVTM, CDR2 ANQGSEA, per germline. V dropped 6 bases and J dropped 7 bases, with 11 bases sitting between them. Here the CDR3 DNA reads TGCAGCGTGGGAGTGTTCAATACGCAGTATTTT. It translates to CSVGVFNTQYF.

V is TRBV4-2 and J is TRBJ2-1; D remains unclear. Between the trimmed V and J ends, which lost 0 bases and 4 bases, there was a span of 4 bases. CDR1 is LGHNA, CDR2 YNFKEQ, per germline. The CDR3 sequence is 13 residues long. CDR3: CASSQDKYNEQFF. In DNA, the CDR3 is TGTGCCAGCAGCCAAGATAAATACAATGAGCAGTTCTTC.